This T cell receptor beta chain was observed in a study of blood T cells in healthy people across ages (dated by TCRdb to between 2015 and 2017). Context from the whole study: In model experiments, template switching captured about one uniquely barcoded TCR beta cDNA molecule for every two T cells. Age-related changes in TCR beta repertoire diversity were measured in the study by deep sequencing normalized with unique cDNA molecular identifiers. To avoid experimental bias, donors of different ages were randomly spread across the sequencing lanes. For two donors (one aged 18 to 30 and one aged 80 or older), the study analyzed two additional independent replicas of 1 million unique cDNA reads from the same blood draw. Donors were grouped into four age groups: young (average 16 years), middle-aged (over 35), aged (around 60) and long-lived (approximately 81).

Trimming at the junction amounts to 1 base on V and 6 bases on J, and the germline ends lie 12 bases apart. The CDR3, from cysteine to phenylalanine, totals 14 residues. Just the 42-base CDR3 DNA is kept, in frame starting at base 1. Systemically healthy Caucasian individuals from Russia, 39 in total and aged about 6 to 90 years, were included as donors. Each donor gave ten milliliters of peripheral blood, collected into EDTA-treated Vacutainer tubes. PBMCs were isolated by Ficoll-Paque density-gradient centrifugation, with at least 6 million obtained per sample. Total RNA, at least 5 micrograms per sample, was extracted from PBMCs with Trizol reagent. Naive CD45RAhigh/CD27high T cell percentages were measured by flow cytometry on a PBMC aliquot from every donor. About this clonotype: The antigen it recognizes is unknown. No quality values exist for individual bases; no much larger clone is one base distant.

Library preparation employed 5' RACE. Data came from an Illumina HiSeq 2500. A second roughly 6 to 11 cycle PCR used a sample-barcoded 5' primer and a J-beta primer mix. A unique molecular identifier was introduced onto each TCR beta cDNA molecule by a template-switch 5' adaptor carrying 12 random nucleotides. Each sample yielded at least 2.5 million CDR3-containing paired-end reads. All of the RNA was converted into first-strand cDNA using the Mint cDNA synthesis kit, with a TRBC-specific oligonucleotide serving as the primer. Following uracil-DNA glycosylase treatment, a first 18-cycle PCR with universal primers M1SS and BC2_uni_R was performed on all cDNA. Concerning the study's data processing: For normalization, 1 million high-quality reads, each with a distinct molecular identifier, were randomly selected from each sample. Instead of being binned into consensus sequences, reads that shared molecular identifiers were thrown out. MiTCR, run with a Q25 quality threshold and the strictest error-elimination algorithm, handled CDR3 identification, clonotype clustering and error correction. A nonparametric unseen species model using Euler transformation provided a lower-bound estimate of total TCR beta diversity. TCRdb itself trimmed the public reads at Q25 with fastp, ran MiXCR and retained productive beta chains. Under each unique CDR3 protein, matching rows form one entry showing the most common genes and DNA. These V and J calls rely on TCRdb rather than the paper's analysis. The sample yields roughly 800,000 distinct CDR3 sequences; roughly 50% were counted once. About 20% of the sample is taken by the ten largest.

What the work shows at the level of the full study, not this receptor alone: Conclusive comparison of naive and antigen-experienced compartments was prevented by the profiling of bulk unsorted PBMCs. Observed TCR beta diversity per million T cells fell roughly linearly with age, and a significant reduction was already apparent by age roughly 41. Total diversity estimates from one million sequenced T cells were considered lower bounds and underestimates. There was a strong correlation between observed TCR beta diversity and the percentage of naive T cells measured by flow cytometry. Because donor CMV infection status was unknown, age-related changes in expanded clonotypes were potentially confounded. Compared with the aged group, more naive CD4+ T cells, fewer expanded clones and increased TCR diversity were shown by the long-lived group, suggesting age selection.

This TCR was sampled from a man younger than 45 in good health. Sequencing was done on a sample of blood. The sequence is built from TRBV12-3 or TRBV12-4 and TRBJ1-2; the best D guess is TRBD1, with 5 bases matching. CDR3 protein: CASSLDSRDNGYTF. The DNA is as follows: TGTGCCAGCAGTTTAGATTCCAGGGATAATGGCTACACCTTC.